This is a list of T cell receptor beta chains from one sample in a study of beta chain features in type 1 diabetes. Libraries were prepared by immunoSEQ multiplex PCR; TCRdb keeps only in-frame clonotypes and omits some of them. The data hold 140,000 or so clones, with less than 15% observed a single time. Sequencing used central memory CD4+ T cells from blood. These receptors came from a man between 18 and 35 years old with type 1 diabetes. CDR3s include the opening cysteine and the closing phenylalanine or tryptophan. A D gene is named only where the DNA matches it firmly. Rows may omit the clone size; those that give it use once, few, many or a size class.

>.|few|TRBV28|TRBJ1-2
TGTGCCAGCAGTTCTCGTTATGGCTACACCTTC
CASSSRYGYTF
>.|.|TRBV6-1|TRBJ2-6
TGTGCCAGCAGTGGCGGGCCCTCTGGGGCCAACGTCCTGACTTTC
CASSGGPSGANVLTF
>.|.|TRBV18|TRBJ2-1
TGTGCCAGCTCATCTATCAGAGGCGAGCAGTTCTTC
CASSSIRGEQFF
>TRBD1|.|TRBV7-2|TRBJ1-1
TGTGCCAGCAGCGGGACAGGGGCGTGGAACACTGAAGCTTTCTTT
CASSGTGAWNTEAFF
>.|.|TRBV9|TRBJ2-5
TGTGCCAGCAGCCCCTCTAGCGATGAGACCCAGTACTTC
CASSPSSDETQYF
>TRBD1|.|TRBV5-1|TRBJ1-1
TGCGCCAGCAGCTTGGACCGGGACAGGGGGCTGGGGAACACTGAAGCTTTCTTT
CASSLDRDRGLGNTEAFF
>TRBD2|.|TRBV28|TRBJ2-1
TGTGCCAGCAGCCCTACTAGCGGGGCCTACAATGAGCAGTTCTTC
CASSPTSGAYNEQFF
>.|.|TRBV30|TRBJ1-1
TGTGCCCACCACCGGGTACGAAACACTGAAGCTTTCTTT
CAHHRVRNTEAFF
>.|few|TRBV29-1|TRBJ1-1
TGCAGCGTTGGGGGGGTTCTTGAAGCTTTCTTT
CSVGGVLEAFF
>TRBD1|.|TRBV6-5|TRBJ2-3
TGTGCCAGCAGTCTAGACAGGGCTACAGATACGCAGTATTTT
CASSLDRATDTQYF
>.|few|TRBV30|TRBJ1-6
TGTGCCTGGAGCCCTTCTTATAATTCACCCCTCCACTTT
CAWSPSYNSPLHF
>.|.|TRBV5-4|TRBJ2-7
TGTGCCAGCAGCTCAGCGGCAGGTACCTACGAGCAGTACTTC
CASSSAAGTYEQYF
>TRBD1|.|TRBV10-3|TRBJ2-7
TGTGCCATCAGTGAGCTAGGACAGGGGTTCAACGAGCAGTACTTC
CAISELGQGFNEQYF
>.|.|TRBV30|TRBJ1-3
TGTGCCTGGAGTGTGGGGGCGGGCTCGGGAAACACCATATATTTT
CAWSVGAGSGNTIYF
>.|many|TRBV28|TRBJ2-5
TGTGCCAGCAACTCCGGGGGACTCACAGGAGAGACCCAGTACTTC
CASNSGGLTGETQYF
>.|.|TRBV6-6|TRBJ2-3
TGTGCCAGCGGTAGTTTTACGGAGGGCACAGATACGCAGTATTTT
CASGSFTEGTDTQYF
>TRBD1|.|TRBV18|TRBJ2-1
TGTGCCAGCTCACCCCTGGGACAGGGGGTCAGGAATGAGCAGTTCTTC
CASSPLGQGVRNEQFF
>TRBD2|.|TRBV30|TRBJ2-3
TGTGCCTGGAGTTTGGGGACTAGCGGGGCTGAAGATACGCAGTATTTT
CAWSLGTSGAEDTQYF
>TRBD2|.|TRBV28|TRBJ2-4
TGTGCCAGCAGTTTTAGCGGGGGGGCCAGAAGCATTCAGTACTTC
CASSFSGGARSIQYF
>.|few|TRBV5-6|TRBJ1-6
TGTGCCAGCAGACCCCTCCGAGGAGGTGGTTCACCCCTCCACTTT
CASRPLRGGGSPLHF
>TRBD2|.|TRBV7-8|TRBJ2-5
TGTGCCAGCAGCTTAGCGGGGACTAGCGGGAACCAAGAGACCCAGTACTTC
CASSLAGTSGNQETQYF
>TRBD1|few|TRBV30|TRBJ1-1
TGTGCCTGGGTTGACAGGGGGAACACTGAAGCTTTCTTT
CAWVDRGNTEAFF
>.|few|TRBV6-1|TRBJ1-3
TGTGCCAGCAGTGAAGTAGCAAACTCTGGAAACACCATATATTTT
CASSEVANSGNTIYF
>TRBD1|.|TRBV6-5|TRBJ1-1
TGTGCCAGCACCCTACAGGGGGGTGGCACTGAAGCTTTCTTT
CASTLQGGGTEAFF
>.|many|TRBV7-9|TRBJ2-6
TGTGCCAGCAGCCCACGGGCCAGGCCTAACTCTGGGGCCAACGTCCTGACTTTC
CASSPRARPNSGANVLTF
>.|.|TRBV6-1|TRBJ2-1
TGTGCCAGCAGTGAAAATGGACAGTTAGTTTACAATGAGCAGTTCTTC
CASSENGQLVYNEQFF
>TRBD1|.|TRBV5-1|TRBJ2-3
TGCGCCAGCAGCCAGACTGGGACAGGGCGCCTAGATACGCAGTATTTT
CASSQTGTGRLDTQYF
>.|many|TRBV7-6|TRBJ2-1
TGTGCCAGCAGCTTAGAGACTGGCAGGAACAATGAGCAGTTCTTC
CASSLETGRNNEQFF
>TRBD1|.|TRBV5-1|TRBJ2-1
TGCGCCAGCAGCTTACAGGGGGCCTTTAGTTCCGATGAGCAGTTCTTC
CASSLQGAFSSDEQFF
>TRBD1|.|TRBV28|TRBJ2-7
TGTGCCAGCAGTTTGCCCGGACAGGGCTCCTACGAGCAGTACTTC
CASSLPGQGSYEQYF
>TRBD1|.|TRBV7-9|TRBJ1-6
TGTGCCAGCAGGTCGACAGGGGAACATTCACCCCTCCACTTT
CASRSTGEHSPLHF
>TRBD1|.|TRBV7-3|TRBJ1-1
TGTGCCAGCAGCTTACCAGGGGGCACTGAAGCTTTCTTT
CASSLPGGTEAFF
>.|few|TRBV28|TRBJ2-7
TGTGCCAGCAGTTTCCTTGGGACCCGTAGCGAGCAGTACTTC
CASSFLGTRSEQYF
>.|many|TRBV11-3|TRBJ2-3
TGTGCCAGCAGCTTAACAGATACGCAGTATTTT
CASSLTDTQYF
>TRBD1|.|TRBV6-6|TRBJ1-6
TGTGCCAGCAGCCCGACAGGGGTTAAAAGTTCACCCCTCCACTTT
CASSPTGVKSSPLHF
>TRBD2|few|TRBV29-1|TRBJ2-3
TGCAGCGTGGAAGGGTGGCGGCTAGCGGGGCCAGATACGCAGTATTTT
CSVEGWRLAGPDTQYF
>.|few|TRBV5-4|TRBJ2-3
TGTGCCAGCAGCTTGCGAAGGGGGGGTCGTACAGATACGCAGTATTTT
CASSLRRGGRTDTQYF
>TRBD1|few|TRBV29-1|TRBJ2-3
TGCAGCATAGGACAGGGGGCAGGTACGCAGTATTTT
CSIGQGAGTQYF
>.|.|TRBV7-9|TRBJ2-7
TGTGCCAGCAGCCCCGGAGGGGGGACCTACGAGCAGTACTTC
CASSPGGGTYEQYF
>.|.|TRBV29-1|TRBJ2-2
TGCAGCGTTAGCCCCAGCGCGAACACCGGGGAGCTGTTTTTT
CSVSPSANTGELFF
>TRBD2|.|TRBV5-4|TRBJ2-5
TGTGCCAGCAGCTTGTTCTCGGGACTAGCGGCCTTTGGCGAGACCCAGTACTTC
CASSLFSGLAAFGETQYF